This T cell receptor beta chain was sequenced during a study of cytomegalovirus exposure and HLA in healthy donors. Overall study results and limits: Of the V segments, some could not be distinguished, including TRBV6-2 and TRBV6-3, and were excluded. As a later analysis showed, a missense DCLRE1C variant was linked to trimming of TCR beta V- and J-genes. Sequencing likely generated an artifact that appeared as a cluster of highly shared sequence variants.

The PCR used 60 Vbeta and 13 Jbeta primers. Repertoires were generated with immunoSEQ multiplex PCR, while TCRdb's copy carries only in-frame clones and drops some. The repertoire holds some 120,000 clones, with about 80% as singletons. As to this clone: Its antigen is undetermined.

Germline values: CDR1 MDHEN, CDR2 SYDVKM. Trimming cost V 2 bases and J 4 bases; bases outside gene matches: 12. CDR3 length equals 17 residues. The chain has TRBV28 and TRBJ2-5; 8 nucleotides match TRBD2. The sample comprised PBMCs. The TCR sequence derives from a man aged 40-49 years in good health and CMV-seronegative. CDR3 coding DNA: TGTGCCAGCAGTTTAAGAGGGGCGGGGGGAAACGGAGAGACCCAGTACTTC. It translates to CASSLRGAGGNGETQYF. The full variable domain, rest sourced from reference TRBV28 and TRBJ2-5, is DVKVTQSSRYLVKRTGEKVFLECVQDMDHENMFWYRQDPGLGLRLIYFSYDVKMKEKGDIPEGYSVSREKKERFSLILESASTNQTSMYLCASSLRGAGGNGETQYFGPGTRLLVL.